This TCR beta chain was documented in a study of blood T cell repertoires in COVID-19. Study details: Researchers got acute and convalescent COVID-19 samples from the United States, Italy and Spain. Sample material is recorded as cDNA or gDNA derived from T cells, B-cell-depleted T cells, or PBMCs.

Trimming took off 0 bases at V and 2 bases at J, with 11 bases between the two ends. Germline V gene lookup returns CDR1 SGHTA and CDR2 FQGNSA. This CDR3 is built from 16 residues. Per the original data handling: Estimation of nucleated cell counts relied on the amplification of reference gene primers. Sequencing used immunoSEQ multiplex PCR; TCRdb keeps in-frame clones, though not all of them. The V and J calls and clone size were taken over from that table, and D and trimming were inferred from the DNA. The repertoire holds 100,000 to 150,000 clones, with approximately 90% as singletons. The genes are TRBV7-2 and TRBJ1-5; D not resolved. Sequencing was performed on peripheral blood. The receptor was derived from a woman aged 80 or over with acute or convalescent COVID-19. This CDR3 reads CASSLAQLFGNQPQHF. The CDR3 region has the DNA TGTGCCAGCAGCTTAGCGCAACTGTTTGGCAATCAGCCCCAGCATTTT.